A selection of T cell receptor beta chains follows, all from one sample in a study of control samples from healthy donors and cancer patients. Generated by immunoSEQ multiplex PCR, the TCRdb table keeps only in-frame clones and is missing some. The sample has about 70,000 clones; more than 80% are singletons. The sequencing sample was made of PBMCs. These receptors came from a woman between 45 and 60 years old with lung cancer. The CDR3 runs from the conserved cysteine through the conserved F or W. Each record gives: CDR3 length, V gene, clone size, J gene, CDR3 protein. A row's size may be missing; if present it is once, few, many or a size class.

cdr3_length: 15; v_call: TRBV11-2; clone_size: NA; j_call: TRBJ1-4; cdr3_aa: CASSPRTGGNEKLFF
cdr3_length: 13; v_call: TRBV7-7; clone_size: few; j_call: TRBJ2-7; cdr3_aa: CASSAGTASEQYF
cdr3_length: 12; v_call: TRBV6-6; clone_size: NA; j_call: TRBJ1-2; cdr3_aa: CASREHNYGYTF
cdr3_length: 16; v_call: TRBV7-9; clone_size: NA; j_call: TRBJ1-2; cdr3_aa: CASSLSSSGPSYGYTF
cdr3_length: 16; v_call: TRBV19; clone_size: NA; j_call: TRBJ1-1; cdr3_aa: CASSTQGAGGNTEAFF
cdr3_length: 14; v_call: TRBV5-1; clone_size: NA; j_call: TRBJ2-2; cdr3_aa: CASGGSTGTGELFF
cdr3_length: 11; v_call: TRBV5-6; clone_size: NA; j_call: TRBJ2-7; cdr3_aa: CASSLTSEQYF
cdr3_length: 15; v_call: TRBV2; clone_size: NA; j_call: TRBJ2-7; cdr3_aa: CASSEVKGNRYEQYF
cdr3_length: 13; v_call: TRBV6-5; clone_size: once; j_call: TRBJ2-3; cdr3_aa: CASRWAFTDTQYF
cdr3_length: 15; v_call: TRBV24-1; clone_size: NA; j_call: TRBJ2-7; cdr3_aa: CATSDFQQGIAEQYF
cdr3_length: 14; v_call: TRBV2; clone_size: once; j_call: TRBJ1-1; cdr3_aa: CASSEVLMNTEAFF
cdr3_length: 20; v_call: TRBV28; clone_size: once; j_call: TRBJ1-3; cdr3_aa: CASSFPAALLIGISGNTIYF
cdr3_length: 14; v_call: TRBV3-1/TRBV3-2; clone_size: NA; j_call: TRBJ2-7; cdr3_aa: CASSDRGHSYEQYF
cdr3_length: 15; v_call: TRBV15; clone_size: NA; j_call: TRBJ1-1; cdr3_aa: CATSIPLRRDTEAFF
cdr3_length: 13; v_call: TRBV19; clone_size: NA; j_call: TRBJ1-2; cdr3_aa: CASSISGIYGYTF
cdr3_length: 12; v_call: TRBV18; clone_size: NA; j_call: TRBJ2-3; cdr3_aa: CASSPRGDTQYF
cdr3_length: 14; v_call: TRBV2; clone_size: medium-sized; j_call: TRBJ2-1; cdr3_aa: CASSVSSAYNEQFF
cdr3_length: 14; v_call: TRBV5-1; clone_size: once; j_call: TRBJ1-6; cdr3_aa: CASSLEGGGTPLHF
cdr3_length: 14; v_call: TRBV2; clone_size: NA; j_call: TRBJ1-6; cdr3_aa: CASSADRGNSPLHF
cdr3_length: 14; v_call: TRBV10-2; clone_size: NA; j_call: TRBJ1-2; cdr3_aa: CASSESGQAGGYTF
cdr3_length: 12; v_call: TRBV7-9; clone_size: NA; j_call: TRBJ1-1; cdr3_aa: CASSPGTGEAFF
cdr3_length: 18; v_call: TRBV6-2/TRBV6-3; clone_size: NA; j_call: TRBJ2-7; cdr3_aa: CASSSGLAGGRSSYEQYF
cdr3_length: 15; v_call: TRBV9; clone_size: NA; j_call: TRBJ2-1; cdr3_aa: CASSASGSGGPEQFF
cdr3_length: 14; v_call: TRBV11-2; clone_size: NA; j_call: TRBJ1-1; cdr3_aa: CASSLVSGDTEAFF
cdr3_length: 14; v_call: TRBV28; clone_size: NA; j_call: TRBJ2-7; cdr3_aa: CASSFPGTFYEQYF
cdr3_length: 13; v_call: TRBV4-1; clone_size: NA; j_call: TRBJ1-1; cdr3_aa: CASSQTGFTEAFF
cdr3_length: 15; v_call: TRBV28; clone_size: NA; j_call: TRBJ1-1; cdr3_aa: CASRSMGLLNTEAFF
cdr3_length: 17; v_call: TRBV25-1; clone_size: NA; j_call: TRBJ2-1; cdr3_aa: CASSEYSLAGGGNEQFF
cdr3_length: 14; v_call: TRBV11-1; clone_size: NA; j_call: TRBJ2-1; cdr3_aa: CASSFFTGEDEQFF
cdr3_length: 13; v_call: TRBV12-3/TRBV12-4; clone_size: NA; j_call: TRBJ1-2; cdr3_aa: CASRTGGAGGYTF
cdr3_length: 13; v_call: TRBV6-6; clone_size: NA; j_call: TRBJ1-1; cdr3_aa: CASSYRTNTEAFF
cdr3_length: 14; v_call: TRBV5-6; clone_size: NA; j_call: TRBJ2-5; cdr3_aa: CASSLGTPAGTQYF
cdr3_length: 14; v_call: TRBV10-3; clone_size: NA; j_call: TRBJ1-5; cdr3_aa: CATRTIAGGQPQHF
cdr3_length: 15; v_call: TRBV7-2; clone_size: NA; j_call: TRBJ2-2; cdr3_aa: CASSLARASTGELFF
cdr3_length: 11; v_call: TRBV6-2/TRBV6-3; clone_size: NA; j_call: TRBJ1-1; cdr3_aa: CASSHREEAFF
cdr3_length: 13; v_call: TRBV30; clone_size: NA; j_call: TRBJ1-1; cdr3_aa: CAWAGRFDTEAFF